The clone carrying this T cell receptor (beta chain) showed up just a few times. Its antigen is unknown. These data come from a study of cytomegalovirus exposure and HLA in healthy donors. Study findings and constraints: With high specificity and sensitivity, the classifier reportedly diagnosed cytomegalovirus status. Among CMV-associated TCR beta chains, most appeared HLA-restricted in a later analysis. It is likely that the observed cluster of highly shared sequence variants was a sequencing artifact.

Primers: 60 Vbeta forward and 13 Jbeta reverse. Using immunoSEQ multiplex PCR, the repertoire was profiled, and TCRdb retains in-frame clones only, with some absent. The data show 150,000 to 200,000 clones, under 75% seen once. V lost 2 bases and J lost 7, with 12 bases in between. The CDR3 extends over 13 amino acids. Germline values: CDR1 MNHEY, CDR2 SVGAGI. The chain combines TRBV6-5 with TRBJ2-7; D call uncertain. The sample was PBMCs. The receptor comes from a man aged 35-49 years in good health and CMV-seropositive. CDR3 DNA: TGTGCCAGCAGTTACCCTGGTTGGGCGGAGCAGTACTTC. It translates to CASSYPGWAEQYF.